This TCR beta chain was identified in a study of control samples from healthy donors and cancer patients. Here immunoSEQ multiplex PCR was the method, and the copy in TCRdb shows in-frame clones only, minus some. Found here are about 100,000 clones, about 88% of them singletons; the top ten hold 18%. V shed 4 bases and J 1 base; nucleotides not matched to a gene: 13. The CDR3 contains 18 residues. Germline-derived CDR1 and CDR2 are SGHRS and YFSETQ. This clone came up once. The TCR comes from a woman aged 45-60 years in good health. The chain carries TRBV5-1 and TRBJ2-7, with TRBD2 identical over 11 bases. Sequenced: blood. The CDR3 is CASSPELAGALGSYEQYF. CDR3 nucleotides: TGCGCCAGCAGCCCGGAACTAGCGGGGGCACTCGGATCCTACGAGCAGTACTTC.